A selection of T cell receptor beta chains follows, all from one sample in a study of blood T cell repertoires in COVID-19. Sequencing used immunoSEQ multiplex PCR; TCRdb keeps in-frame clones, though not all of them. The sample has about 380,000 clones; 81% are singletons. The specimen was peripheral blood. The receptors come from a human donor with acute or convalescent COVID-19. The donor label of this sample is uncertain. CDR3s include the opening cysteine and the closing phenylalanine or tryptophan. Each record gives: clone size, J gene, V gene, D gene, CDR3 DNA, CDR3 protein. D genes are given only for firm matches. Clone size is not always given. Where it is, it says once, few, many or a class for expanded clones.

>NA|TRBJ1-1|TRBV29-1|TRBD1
TGCAGCGTTGTGACAGGGCGGAACACTGAAGCTTTCTTT
CSVVTGRNTEAFF
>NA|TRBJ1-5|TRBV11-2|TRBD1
TGTGCCAGCAGCTTAACGCGGGACAGGGGACATCAGCCCCAGCATTTT
CASSLTRDRGHQPQHF
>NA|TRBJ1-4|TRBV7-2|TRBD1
TGTGCCAGCAGCTCGGACAGGGGGCGCCATGAAAAACTGTTTTTT
CASSSDRGRHEKLFF
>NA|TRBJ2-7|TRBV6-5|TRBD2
TGTGCCAGCAGCCTAGCGGGAGGTATCGAGCAGTACTTC
CASSLAGGIEQYF
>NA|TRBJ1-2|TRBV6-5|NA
TGTGCCAGCAGTTACGCGGAGGGGCCGGCTAACTATGGCTACACCTTC
CASSYAEGPANYGYTF
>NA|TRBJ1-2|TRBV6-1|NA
TGTGCCAGCAGTGAAGAATCATCTACAGCTCATGGCTACACCTTC
CASSEESSTAHGYTF
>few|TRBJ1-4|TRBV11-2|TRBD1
TGTGCCAGCAGCCCCACACAGGGGATTAATGAAAAACTGTTTTTT
CASSPTQGINEKLFF
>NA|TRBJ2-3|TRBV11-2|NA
TGTGCCAGCAGCCTCTACCCACTAGCCGGAGATACGCAGTATTTT
CASSLYPLAGDTQYF
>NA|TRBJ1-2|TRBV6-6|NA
TGTGCCAGCAGCCGATCTTCGAACTATGGCTACACCTTC
CASSRSSNYGYTF
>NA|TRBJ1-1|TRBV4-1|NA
TGCGCCAGCAGCCAGAGACAGCTCCAAAACACTGAAGCTTTCTTT
CASSQRQLQNTEAFF
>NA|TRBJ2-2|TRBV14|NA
TGTGCCAGCAGCTCCAGGTACACCGGGGAGCTGTTTTTT
CASSSRYTGELFF
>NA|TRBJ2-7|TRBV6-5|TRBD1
TGTGCCAGCAGTTATAATACAGGGGCCGGCGAGCAGTACTTC
CASSYNTGAGEQYF
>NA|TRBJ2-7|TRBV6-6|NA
TGTGCCAGCAACACAGGCGACTCCTACGAGCAGTACTTC
CASNTGDSYEQYF
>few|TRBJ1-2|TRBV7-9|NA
TGTGCCAGCAGCAAAGACCCCCACAGTAACTATGGCTACACCTTC
CASSKDPHSNYGYTF
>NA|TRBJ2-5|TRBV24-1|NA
TGTGCCACCAGTGGCCCAGAGGATAATTCGGAGACCCAGTACTTC
CATSGPEDNSETQYF
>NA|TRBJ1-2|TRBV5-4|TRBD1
TGTGCCAGCACCGGCGCCGGGACAGGGGGCGCGGGCGGGTATGGCTACACCTTC
CASTGAGTGGAGGYGYTF
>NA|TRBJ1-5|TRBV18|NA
TGTGCCAGCTCACGGGGAGGGATTGGGGCTTATCAGCCCCAGCATTTT
CASSRGGIGAYQPQHF
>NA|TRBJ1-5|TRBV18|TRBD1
TGTGCCAGCTCGCGGACAGGGGCCGGAGGCAATCAGCCCCAGCATTTT
CASSRTGAGGNQPQHF
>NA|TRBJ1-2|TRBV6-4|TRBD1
TGTGCCAGCAGTTCGGACGGGACAGGGAGGTATGGCTACACCTTC
CASSSDGTGRYGYTF
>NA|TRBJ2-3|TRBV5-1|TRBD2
TGCGCCAGCAGCTTGGGGAGCGGGGCCTACACAGATACGCAGTATTTT
CASSLGSGAYTDTQYF
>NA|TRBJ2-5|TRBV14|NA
TGTGCCAGCAGCCATAAAGAGACCCAGTACTTC
CASSHKETQYF